This note documents a single TCR beta chain sequence. This record belongs to a study of blood T cell repertoires in COVID-19. Study-level information: Sites in the United States, Italy and Spain provided acute and convalescent COVID-19 samples. T cells, B-cell-depleted T cells, or PBMCs supplied cDNA or gDNA.

The CDR3 loop spans 13 amino acids. Germline CDR1 and CDR2: WNHNN and SYGVQD (reference sequence). V was cut by 5 bases and J by 3 bases, with 10 bases left in between. Authors' analysis steps: Amplifying reference gene primers gave estimates of nucleated cell counts. The table came from immunoSEQ multiplex PCR; TCRdb's copy has only in-frame clones and leaves some out. Clone size and V and J calls were adopted from that table, with D and trimming inferred from the DNA. The sample lists approximately 180,000 clones, about 85% seen once, with 9.8% in the top ten. The receptor comes from a woman older than 75 with acute or convalescent COVID-19. The sample comprised peripheral blood. The rearrangement uses TRBV10-1 and TRBJ1-2; D not certain. The CDR3 loop is CASSFREDYGYTF. The DNA of the CDR3 is TGCGCCAGCAGTTTTCGCGAGGACTATGGCTACACCTTC.